The T cell receptor (beta chain) under discussion was sequenced for a study of T cells in localized non-small cell lung cancer. The CDR3 is made up of 16 amino acids. The germline V gene encodes CDR1 SGHTA and CDR2 FQGTGA. V was clipped by 2 bases and J by 4 bases, with 15 bases between them. Some clones are missing from TCRdb's copy, which holds only in-frame ones; the method was immunoSEQ multiplex PCR. Of about 72,000 clones listed, about 83% are singletons. The source material was peripheral blood, sampled before any cancer treatment. This chain joins TRBV7-3 and TRBJ2-1; D is perhaps TRBD2 (5 bases). This sequence originates from a female donor of 60 years or more with stage I lung adenocarcinoma. The CDR3 protein is CASSLWGEGLYNEQFF. The CDR3 DNA follows: TGTGCCAGCAGCTTATGGGGTGAGGGTTTATACAATGAGCAGTTCTTC.